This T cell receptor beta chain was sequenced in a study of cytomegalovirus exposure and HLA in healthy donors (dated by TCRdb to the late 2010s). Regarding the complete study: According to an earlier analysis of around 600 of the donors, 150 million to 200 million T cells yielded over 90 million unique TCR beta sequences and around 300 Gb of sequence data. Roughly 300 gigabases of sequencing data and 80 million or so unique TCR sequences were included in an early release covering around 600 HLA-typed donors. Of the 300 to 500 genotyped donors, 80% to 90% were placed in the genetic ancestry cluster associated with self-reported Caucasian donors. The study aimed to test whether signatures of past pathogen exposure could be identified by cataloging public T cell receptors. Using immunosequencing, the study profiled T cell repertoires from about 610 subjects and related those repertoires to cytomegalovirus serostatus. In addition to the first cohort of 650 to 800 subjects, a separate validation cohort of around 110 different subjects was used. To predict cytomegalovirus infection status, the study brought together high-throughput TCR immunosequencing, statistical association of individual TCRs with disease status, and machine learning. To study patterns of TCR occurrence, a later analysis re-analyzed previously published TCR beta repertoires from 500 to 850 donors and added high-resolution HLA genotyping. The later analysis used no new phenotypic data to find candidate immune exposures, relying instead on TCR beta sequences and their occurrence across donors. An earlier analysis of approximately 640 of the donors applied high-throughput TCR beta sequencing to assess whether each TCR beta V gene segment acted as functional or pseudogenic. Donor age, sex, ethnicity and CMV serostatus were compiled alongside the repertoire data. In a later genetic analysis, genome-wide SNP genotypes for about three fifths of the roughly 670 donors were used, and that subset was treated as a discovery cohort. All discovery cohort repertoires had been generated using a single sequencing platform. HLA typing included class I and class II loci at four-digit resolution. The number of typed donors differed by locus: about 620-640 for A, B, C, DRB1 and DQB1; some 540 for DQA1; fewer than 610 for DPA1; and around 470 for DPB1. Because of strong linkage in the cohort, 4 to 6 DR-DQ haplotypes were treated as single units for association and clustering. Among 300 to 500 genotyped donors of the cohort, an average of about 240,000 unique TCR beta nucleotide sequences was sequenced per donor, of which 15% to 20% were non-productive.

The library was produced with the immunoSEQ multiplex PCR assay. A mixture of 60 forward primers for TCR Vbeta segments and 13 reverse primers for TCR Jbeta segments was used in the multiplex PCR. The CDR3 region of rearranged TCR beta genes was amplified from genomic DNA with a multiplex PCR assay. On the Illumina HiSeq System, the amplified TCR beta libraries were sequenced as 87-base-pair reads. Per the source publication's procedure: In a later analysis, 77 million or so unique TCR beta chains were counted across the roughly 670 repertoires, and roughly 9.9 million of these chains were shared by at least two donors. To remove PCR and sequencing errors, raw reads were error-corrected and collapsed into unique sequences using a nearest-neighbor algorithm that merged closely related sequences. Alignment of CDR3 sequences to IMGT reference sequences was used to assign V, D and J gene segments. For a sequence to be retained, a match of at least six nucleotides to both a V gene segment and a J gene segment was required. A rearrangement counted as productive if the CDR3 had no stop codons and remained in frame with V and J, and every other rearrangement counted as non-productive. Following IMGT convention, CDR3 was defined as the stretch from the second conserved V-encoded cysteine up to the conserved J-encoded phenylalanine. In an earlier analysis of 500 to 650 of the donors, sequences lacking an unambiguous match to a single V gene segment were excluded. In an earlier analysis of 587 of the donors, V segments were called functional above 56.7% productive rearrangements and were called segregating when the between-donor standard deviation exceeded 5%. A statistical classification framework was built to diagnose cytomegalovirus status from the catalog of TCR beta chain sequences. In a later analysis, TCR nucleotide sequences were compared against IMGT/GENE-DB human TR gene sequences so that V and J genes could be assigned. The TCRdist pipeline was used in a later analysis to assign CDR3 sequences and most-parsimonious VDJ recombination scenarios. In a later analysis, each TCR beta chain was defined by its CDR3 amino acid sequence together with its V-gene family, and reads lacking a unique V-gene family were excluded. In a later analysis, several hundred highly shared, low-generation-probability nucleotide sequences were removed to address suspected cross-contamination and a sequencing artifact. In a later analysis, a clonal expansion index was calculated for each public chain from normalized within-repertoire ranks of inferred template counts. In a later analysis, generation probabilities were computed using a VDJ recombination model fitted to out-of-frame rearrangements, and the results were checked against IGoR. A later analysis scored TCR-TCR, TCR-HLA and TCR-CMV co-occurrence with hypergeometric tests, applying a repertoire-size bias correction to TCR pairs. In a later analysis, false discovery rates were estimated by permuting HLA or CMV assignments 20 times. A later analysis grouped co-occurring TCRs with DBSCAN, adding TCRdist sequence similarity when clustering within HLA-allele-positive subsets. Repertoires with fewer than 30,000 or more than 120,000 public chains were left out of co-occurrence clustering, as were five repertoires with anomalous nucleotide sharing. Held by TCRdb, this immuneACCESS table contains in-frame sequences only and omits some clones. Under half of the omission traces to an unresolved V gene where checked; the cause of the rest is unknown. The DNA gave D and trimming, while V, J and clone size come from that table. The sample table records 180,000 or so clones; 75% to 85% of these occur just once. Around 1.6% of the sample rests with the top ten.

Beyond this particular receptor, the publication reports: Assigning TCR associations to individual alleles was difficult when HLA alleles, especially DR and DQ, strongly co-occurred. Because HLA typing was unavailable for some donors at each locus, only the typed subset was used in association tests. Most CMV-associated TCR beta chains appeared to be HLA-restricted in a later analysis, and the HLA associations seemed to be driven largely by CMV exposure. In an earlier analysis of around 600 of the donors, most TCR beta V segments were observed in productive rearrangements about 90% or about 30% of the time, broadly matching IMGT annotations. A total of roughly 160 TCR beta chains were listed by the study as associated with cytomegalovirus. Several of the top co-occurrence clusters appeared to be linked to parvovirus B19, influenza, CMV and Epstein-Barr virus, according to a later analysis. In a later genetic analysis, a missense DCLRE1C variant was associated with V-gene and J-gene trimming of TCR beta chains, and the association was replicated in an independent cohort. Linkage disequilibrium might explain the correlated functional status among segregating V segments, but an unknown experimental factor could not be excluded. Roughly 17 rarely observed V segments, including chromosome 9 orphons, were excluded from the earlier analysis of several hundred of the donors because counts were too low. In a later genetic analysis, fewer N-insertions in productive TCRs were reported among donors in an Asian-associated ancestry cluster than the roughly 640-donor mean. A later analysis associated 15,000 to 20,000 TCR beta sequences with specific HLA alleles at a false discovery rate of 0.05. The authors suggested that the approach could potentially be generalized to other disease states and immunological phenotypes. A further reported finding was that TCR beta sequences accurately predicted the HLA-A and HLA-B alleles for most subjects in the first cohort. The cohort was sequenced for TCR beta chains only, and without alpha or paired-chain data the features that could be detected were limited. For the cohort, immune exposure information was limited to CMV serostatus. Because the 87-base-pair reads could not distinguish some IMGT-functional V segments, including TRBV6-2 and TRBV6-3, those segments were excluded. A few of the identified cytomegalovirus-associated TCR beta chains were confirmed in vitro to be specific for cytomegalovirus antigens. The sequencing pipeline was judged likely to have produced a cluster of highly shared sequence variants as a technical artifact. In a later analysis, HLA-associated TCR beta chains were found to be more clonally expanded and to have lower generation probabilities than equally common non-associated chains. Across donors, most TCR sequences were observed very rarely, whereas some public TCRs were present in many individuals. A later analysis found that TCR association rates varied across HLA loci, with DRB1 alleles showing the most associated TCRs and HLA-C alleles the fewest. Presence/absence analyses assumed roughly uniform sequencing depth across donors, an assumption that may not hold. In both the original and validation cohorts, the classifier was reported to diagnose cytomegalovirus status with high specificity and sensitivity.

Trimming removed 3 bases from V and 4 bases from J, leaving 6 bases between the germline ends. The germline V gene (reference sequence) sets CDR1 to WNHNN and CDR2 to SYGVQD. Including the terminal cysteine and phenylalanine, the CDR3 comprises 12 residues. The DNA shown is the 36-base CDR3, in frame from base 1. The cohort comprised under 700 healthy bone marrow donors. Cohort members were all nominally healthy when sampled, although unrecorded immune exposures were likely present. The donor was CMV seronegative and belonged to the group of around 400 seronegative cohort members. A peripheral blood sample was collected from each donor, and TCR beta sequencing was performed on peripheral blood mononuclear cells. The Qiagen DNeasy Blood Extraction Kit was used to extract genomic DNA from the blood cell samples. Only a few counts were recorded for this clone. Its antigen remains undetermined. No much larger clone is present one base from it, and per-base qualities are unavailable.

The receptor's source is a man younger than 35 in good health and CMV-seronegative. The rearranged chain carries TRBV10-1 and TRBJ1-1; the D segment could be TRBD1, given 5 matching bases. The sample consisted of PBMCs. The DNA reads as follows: TGCGCCAGCAGTGATCAGGGCACTGAAGCTTTCTTT. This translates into CASSDQGTEAFF.